This T cell receptor (beta chain) was observed in a study of regulatory and conventional T cells in RAG deficiency. Study-wide background: Hypomorphic RAG mutations in CID or atypical SCID frequently accompany autoimmunity. Study-level points and caveats: Compared with controls, unique Treg TCR beta sequences dropped approximately 100-fold in Omenn syndrome and CID/AS. Patient subsets had shorter CDR3s; Omenn Treg-Tconv overlap exceeded 90%.

TCRdb's copy holds only in-frame clones and misses some; the assay was immunoSEQ multiplex PCR. This sample has thousands of clones, with around 80% found just once. Genomic DNA came from blood conventional CD4+ T cells gated CD25-low CD127-high. In the case of this clone: Its antigen is currently unknown.

The sequence came from a human donor with RAG deficiency presenting as severe combined immunodeficiency. The sequenced material came from CD4+ effector T cells sorted from blood.

CDR3 residues: CAWSRQVQETQYF. The CDR3 nucleotides are TGTGCCTGGTCAAGACAGGTACAAGAGACCCAGTACTTC. The V gene is TRBV30, the J gene TRBJ2-5, with D perhaps TRBD1 (6 bases). This CDR3 is built from 13 residues. Deletions cut 5 bases from V and 2 bases from J, with 12 bases between. CDR1 is GTSNPN, CDR2 SVGIG, per germline (reference sequence).